These T cell receptor beta chains were read from a single sample in a study of T cells expressing NK-cell markers. TCRdb re-called the 5' RACE reads and catalogs CDR3 proteins one per entry, DNA excluded. Its table lists roughly 180,000 distinct CDR3 sequences. Sequenced input: blood T cells: a sorted CD56 or NKG2C T cell subset, CD4+ or CD8+ T cells, or bulk PBMC T cells (not recorded which). The receptors stem from a woman aged 18 to 75 in good health. Both conserved end residues are part of each CDR3. Each record gives: J gene, V gene, CDR3 protein.

>TRBJ2-1|TRBV20-1
CSANSGAGANEQFF
>TRBJ2-3|TRBV9
CASSDDRVGDTQYF
>TRBJ2-2|TRBV12-3/TRBV12-4
CASTGSSNTGELFF
>TRBJ2-7|TRBV5-1
CASSPRQGVAYEQYF
>TRBJ2-3|TRBV28
CASSIWQGTDTQYF
>TRBJ2-5|TRBV11-2
CASSPGLDQETQYF
>TRBJ2-7|TRBV24-1
CATSDGATYEQYF
>TRBJ1-1|TRBV12-3/TRBV12-4
CASSPDRGMNTEAFF
>TRBJ2-3|TRBV6-1
CASRRLGADTQYF
>TRBJ2-1|TRBV6-1
CASSPPVSVNEQFF
>TRBJ2-7|TRBV20-1
CSAGSLGEQYF
>TRBJ1-1|TRBV5-1
CASSLGAGIAEAFF
>TRBJ2-3|TRBV20-1
CSARRGAGGDTQYF
>TRBJ2-3|TRBV3-1
CASSQGDSTDTQYF
>TRBJ1-4|TRBV10-3
CAISESGTPGEKLFF
>TRBJ2-7|TRBV5-1
CASRWDSGAYEQYF
>TRBJ2-7|TRBV3-1
CASSQAVGGSSYEQYF
>TRBJ2-1|TRBV2
CASSRDRGYNEQFF
>TRBJ2-6|TRBV7-3
CASSSNLRGQSAGANVLTF
>TRBJ2-7|TRBV9
CASGTSLDEQYF
>TRBJ2-5|TRBV15
CATSRAGQGVETQYF
>TRBJ1-1|TRBV5-1
CASSGTTGVNTEAFF
>TRBJ2-3|TRBV20-1
CSSGLAGFTDTQYF
>TRBJ2-5|TRBV12-3/TRBV12-4
CASSPSQGGAETQYF
>TRBJ1-5|TRBV28
CASSLRQGRGNQPQHF
>TRBJ2-5|TRBV2
CASTRDREETQYF
>TRBJ2-3|TRBV9
CASSVSGVATDTQYF
>TRBJ1-3|TRBV12-3/TRBV12-4
CASSRSGGGFGNTIYF
>TRBJ2-5|TRBV20-1
CSASPPGLAGGEPETQYF
>TRBJ2-7|TRBV5-5
CASSLAAVPSYEQYF
>TRBJ2-1|TRBV20-1
CSAHDGRAYNEQFF
>TRBJ1-5|TRBV20-1
CSAQQTGGRIGNQPQHF
>TRBJ1-5|TRBV4-1
CASSPRDGRENQPQHF
>TRBJ2-1|TRBV4-2
CASSQDAPGAGDDNEQFF
>TRBJ2-3|TRBV7-2
CASSLEAENTQYF
>TRBJ1-1|TRBV20-1
CSGLRNTEAFF
>TRBJ2-2|TRBV29-1
CSVAGAAPGELFF
>TRBJ2-3|TRBV14
CASSQGWGAIRGTDTQYF
>TRBJ2-2|TRBV20-1
CSANPGQGPSGELFF
>TRBJ2-5|TRBV4-1
CASSQPRRGSQETQYF
>TRBJ2-1|TRBV12-3/TRBV12-4
CASSFRQGGSNEQFF
>TRBJ2-1|TRBV4-1
CASSQPWDLQGTGNEQFF
>TRBJ2-1|TRBV20-1
CSAGRLAGDLRANEQFF
>TRBJ2-1|TRBV3-1
CASSQQGLAGRGVFF
>TRBJ2-5|TRBV20-1
CSAKDRVGPQETQYF
>TRBJ2-1|TRBV5-1
CASSTQYTSGSNEQFF
>TRBJ2-1|TRBV7-3
CASSGFGGRLDEQFF
>TRBJ2-1|TRBV3-1
CASSPGTSGAPDEQFF
>TRBJ2-2|TRBV11-2
CASSLVSNTGELFF
>TRBJ2-5|TRBV30
CAWSGGPIETQYF
>TRBJ2-7|TRBV4-1
CASSQEPGLESYEQYF
>TRBJ2-3|TRBV6-5
CASSYSSTGRTDTQYF
>TRBJ2-1|TRBV12-3/TRBV12-4
CASTGAGSYNEQFF
>TRBJ2-7|TRBV14
CASSSKGLAGRKFYEQYF
>TRBJ2-2|TRBV6-1
CASSGLAGGATGELFF
>TRBJ2-3|TRBV18
CASSLQLGDTQYF
>TRBJ2-5|TRBV15
CATSNLGSSSGKETQYF
>TRBJ1-1|TRBV29-1
CSVSRTGEDTEAFF